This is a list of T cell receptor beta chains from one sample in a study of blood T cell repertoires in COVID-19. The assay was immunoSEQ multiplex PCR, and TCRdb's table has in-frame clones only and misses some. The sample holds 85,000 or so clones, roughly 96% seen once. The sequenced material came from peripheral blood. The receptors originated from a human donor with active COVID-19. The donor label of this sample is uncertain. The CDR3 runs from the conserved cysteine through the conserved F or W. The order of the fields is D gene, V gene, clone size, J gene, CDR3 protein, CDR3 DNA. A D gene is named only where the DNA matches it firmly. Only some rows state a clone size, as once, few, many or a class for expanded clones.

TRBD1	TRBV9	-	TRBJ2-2	CASSAGTGGAGGELFF	TGTGCCAGCAGCGCGGGGACAGGGGGCGCGGGCGGGGAGCTGTTTTTT
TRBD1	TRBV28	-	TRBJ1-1	CASTGTGESNTEAFF	TGTGCCAGCACAGGGACAGGGGAATCCAACACTGAAGCTTTCTTT
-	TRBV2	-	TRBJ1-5	CASSIEQGSQPQHF	TGTGCCAGCAGTATAGAACAGGGCTCCCAGCCCCAGCATTTT
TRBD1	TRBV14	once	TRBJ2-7	CASSQPRGTPYEQYF	TGTGCCAGCAGCCAACCCAGGGGGACGCCCTACGAGCAGTACTTC
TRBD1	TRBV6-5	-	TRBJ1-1	CASSIRDRFTEAFF	TGTGCCAGCAGTATCCGGGACAGGTTCACTGAAGCTTTCTTT
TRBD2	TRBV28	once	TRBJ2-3	CASPTRRGASTDTQYF	TGTGCCAGCCCGACGAGGCGGGGGGCTAGCACAGATACGCAGTATTTT
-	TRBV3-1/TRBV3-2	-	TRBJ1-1	CASSQLGDRMTEAFF	TGTGCCAGCAGCCAACTGGGTGACAGGATGACTGAAGCTTTCTTT
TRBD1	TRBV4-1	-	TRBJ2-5	CASSQPGQGGETQYF	TGCGCCAGCAGCCAACCCGGACAGGGGGGAGAGACCCAGTACTTC
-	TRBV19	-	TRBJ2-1	CASSPLGPGEQFF	TGTGCCAGTAGTCCCCTGGGGCCAGGTGAGCAGTTCTTC
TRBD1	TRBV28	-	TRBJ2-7	CASSQAPTGVNEQYF	TGTGCCAGCAGTCAAGCGCCAACAGGGGTCAACGAGCAGTACTTC
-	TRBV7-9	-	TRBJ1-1	CASSLGREAEAFF	TGTGCCAGCAGCTTAGGCAGGGAGGCTGAAGCTTTCTTT
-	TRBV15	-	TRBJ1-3	CATWGGYSGNTIYF	TGTGCCACCTGGGGGGGCTACTCTGGAAACACCATATATTTT
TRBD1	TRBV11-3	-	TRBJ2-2	CASSSTGTGLTGELFF	TGTGCCAGCAGCTCAACCGGGACAGGCCTCACCGGGGAGCTGTTTTTT
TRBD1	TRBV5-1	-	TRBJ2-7	CASSLVWTGGAAAYEQYF	TGCGCCAGCAGCTTGGTCTGGACAGGGGGCGCCGCGGCCTACGAGCAGTACTTC
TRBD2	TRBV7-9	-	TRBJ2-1	CASSELAGGGEQFF	TGTGCCAGCAGCGAACTAGCGGGGGGTGGTGAGCAGTTCTTC
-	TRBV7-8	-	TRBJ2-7	CASSLVGTEGVEQYF	TGTGCCAGCAGCTTAGTGGGGACTGAGGGTGTGGAGCAGTACTTC
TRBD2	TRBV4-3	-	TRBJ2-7	CASSQFGGSYEQYF	TGCGCCAGCAGCCAATTTGGCGGGAGTTACGAGCAGTACTTC
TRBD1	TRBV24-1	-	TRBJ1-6	CATQDRAASPLHF	TGTGCCACCCAGGACAGGGCAGCTTCACCCCTCCACTTT
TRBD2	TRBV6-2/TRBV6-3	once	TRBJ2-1	CASSRLAELPYNEQFF	TGTGCCAGCAGTCGTCTAGCGGAGTTACCCTACAATGAGCAGTTCTTC
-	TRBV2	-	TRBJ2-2	CAGTGSGGELFF	TGTGCCGGAACAGGGTCGGGCGGGGAGCTGTTTTTT
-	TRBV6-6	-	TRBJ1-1	CASLLGGMGNTEAFF	TGTGCCAGCCTCTTGGGGGGGATGGGGAACACTGAAGCTTTCTTT
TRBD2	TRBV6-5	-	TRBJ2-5	CASRTRGGQETQYF	TGTGCCAGCAGGACCCGGGGGGGACAAGAGACCCAGTACTTC
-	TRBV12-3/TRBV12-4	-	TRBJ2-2	CATGQLGSGELFF	TGTGCCACCGGCCAACTAGGGTCCGGGGAGCTGTTTTTT
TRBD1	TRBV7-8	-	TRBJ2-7	CASSPTPGQGSYEQYF	TGTGCCAGCAGCCCAACCCCAGGACAGGGATCCTACGAGCAGTACTTC
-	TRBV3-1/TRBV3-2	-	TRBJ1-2	CASSQPLTGNNYGYTF	TGTGCCAGCAGCCAACCCCTAACGGGGAATAACTATGGCTACACCTTC
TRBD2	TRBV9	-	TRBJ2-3	CASSGAGRVTDTQYF	TGTGCCAGCAGCGGTGCCGGGAGGGTCACAGATACGCAGTATTTT
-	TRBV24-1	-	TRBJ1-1	CATMGGTEAFF	TGTGCCACCATGGGGGGCACTGAAGCTTTCTTT
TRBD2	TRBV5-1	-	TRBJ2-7	CASSPPTSRSHEQYF	TGCGCCAGCAGCCCACCGACTAGCAGATCCCACGAGCAGTACTTC
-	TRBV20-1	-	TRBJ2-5	CSASAGAGETQYF	TGCAGTGCTAGTGCCGGTGCGGGGGAGACCCAGTACTTC
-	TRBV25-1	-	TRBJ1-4	CASSDSQGWNEKLFF	TGTGCCAGCAGTGATTCGCAGGGATGGAATGAAAAACTGTTTTTT
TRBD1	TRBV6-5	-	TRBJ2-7	CASTVRTGGKYEQYF	TGTGCCAGCACCGTACGGACAGGGGGCAAGTACGAGCAGTACTTC
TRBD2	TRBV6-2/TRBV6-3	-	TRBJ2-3	CASNPGGSTDTQYF	TGTGCCAGCAACCCGGGAGGTAGCACAGATACGCAGTATTTT
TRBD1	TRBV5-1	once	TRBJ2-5	CASSRGQGQETQYF	TGCGCCAGCAGCAGGGGACAGGGGCAAGAGACCCAGTACTTC
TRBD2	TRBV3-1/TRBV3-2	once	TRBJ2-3	CASSQGLLAGDLTDTQYF	TGTGCCAGCAGCCAAGGTCTACTAGCGGGTGACCTCACAGATACGCAGTATTTT
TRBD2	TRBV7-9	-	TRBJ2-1	CASSIGLAGWSSNEQFF	TGTGCCAGCAGCATCGGACTAGCGGGATGGTCGTCCAATGAGCAGTTCTTC
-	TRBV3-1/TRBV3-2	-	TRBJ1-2	CASSQAFSGYTF	TGTGCCAGCAGCCAAGCTTTTTCTGGCTACACCTTC
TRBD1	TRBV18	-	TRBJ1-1	CASSPFPTGGFTEAFF	TGTGCCAGCTCACCATTTCCGACAGGGGGTTTCACTGAAGCTTTCTTT
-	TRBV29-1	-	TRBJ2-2	CSAGRRTDDTGELFF	TGCAGCGCCGGGAGGCGGACAGATGACACCGGGGAGCTGTTTTTT
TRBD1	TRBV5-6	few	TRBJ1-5	CASSGSTGVGQPQHF	TGTGCCAGCAGCGGATCAACAGGGGTAGGACAGCCCCAGCATTTT
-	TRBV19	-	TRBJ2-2	CASSGAGLLNTGELFF	TGTGCCAGTAGTGGCGCGGGACTCCTGAACACCGGGGAGCTGTTTTTT
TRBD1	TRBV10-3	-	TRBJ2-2	CAIYGQGSTGELFF	TGTGCCATATACGGACAGGGTAGCACCGGGGAGCTGTTTTTT
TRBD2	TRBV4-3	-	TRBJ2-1	CASSPGLAHGTFF	TGCGCCAGCAGCCCGGGACTAGCACACGGCACGTTCTTC
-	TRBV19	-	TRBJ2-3	CASSITDTQYF	TGTGCCAGTAGCATCACAGATACGCAGTATTTT
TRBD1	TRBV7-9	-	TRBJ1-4	CASSSTGGGGEKLFF	TGTGCCAGCAGCTCGACAGGGGGCGGCGGAGAAAAACTGTTTTTT
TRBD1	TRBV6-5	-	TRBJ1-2	CASGGGQGAEGYTF	TGTGCCAGCGGGGGTGGGCAGGGGGCGGAAGGCTACACCTTC
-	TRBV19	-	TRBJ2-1	CASVNIGSPGEQFF	TGTGCCAGTGTCAACATAGGGTCTCCGGGGGAGCAGTTCTTC
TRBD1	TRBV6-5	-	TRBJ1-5	CASSYRDSPVQPQHF	TGTGCCAGCAGTTACAGGGACAGCCCGGTTCAGCCCCAGCATTTT
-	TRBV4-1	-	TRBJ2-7	CASSQRLSYEQYF	TGCGCCAGCAGCCAGAGGCTCTCCTACGAGCAGTACTTC
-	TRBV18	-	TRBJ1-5	CASSSASNQPQHF	TGTGCCAGCTCAAGTGCGAGCAATCAGCCCCAGCATTTT
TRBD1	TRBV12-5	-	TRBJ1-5	CASGFRDRGEQPQHF	TGTGCTAGTGGTTTTCGGGACAGGGGAGAACAGCCCCAGCATTTT
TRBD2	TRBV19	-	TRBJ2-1	CASSIGLGGTSGNEQFF	TGTGCCAGTAGTATTGGCCTGGGAGGGACTAGCGGGAATGAGCAGTTCTTC
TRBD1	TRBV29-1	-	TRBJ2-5	CSVRRGTGKETQYF	TGCAGCGTTAGGCGAGGGACAGGGAAGGAGACCCAGTACTTC
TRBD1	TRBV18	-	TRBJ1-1	CASSPPTGANTEAFF	TGTGCCAGCTCACCGCCGACAGGGGCGAACACTGAAGCTTTCTTT